Shown below are 5 T cell receptor beta chains from a single sample sequenced in a study of cytomegalovirus exposure and HLA in healthy donors. The protocol was immunoSEQ multiplex PCR, while the TCRdb copy is restricted to in-frame clones and leaves out a portion. The sample includes tens of thousands of clones, 95% to 97% seen only once; the top ten take about a tenth. The specimen was PBMCs. Receptors originate from a man aged 25-40 years in good health and CMV-seropositive.

The chain carries TRBV6-1 and TRBJ2-7; D is ambiguous. The CDR3 is 12 residues long. Germline assignment: CDR1 MNHNS and CDR2 SASEGT. V gave up 6 bases and J gave up 3 bases, with 9 bases separating them. CDR3 residues: CASSVRSYEQYF. The CDR3 coding sequence is TGTGCCAGCAGCGTTAGGAGCTACGAGCAGTACTTC.

The rearrangement joins TRBV4-1 to TRBJ1-2; D uncertain. The germline gives CDR1 MGHRA, CDR2 YSYEKL. The CDR3 totals 18 residues. V lost 0 bases, J lost 0 bases, and 17 bases lay in between. The CDR3 loop is CASSQDSATTKSNYGYTF. The CDR3 DNA reads as TGCGCCAGCAGCCAAGATTCCGCGACAACCAAGTCTAACTATGGCTACACCTTC.

This chain uses TRBV5-1 with TRBJ2-7, with 7 bases fitting TRBD1. Trimming removed 3 bases from V and 2 bases from J; junction bases left unmatched: 17. The CDR3 spans 18 residues. The germline V gene encodes CDR1 SGHRS and CDR2 YFSETQ. The CDR3: CASSSYDLTGWNTYEQYF. DNA for the CDR3: TGCGCCAGCAGCTCCTACGACCTGACAGGGTGGAATACCTACGAGCAGTACTTC.

The chain uses TRBV19 and TRBJ2-3, with 8 bases fitting TRBD1. CDR3 length equals 14 residues. V lost 5 bases and J lost 1; bases outside the gene matches: 2. Germline V CDR1 and CDR2: LNHDA, SQIVND (reference sequence). The CDR3 spells CASSLGQGTDTQYF. In DNA form, the CDR3 reads TGTGCCAGTAGTTTGGGACAGGGCACAGATACGCAGTATTTT.

The chain is built from TRBV11-2 and TRBJ2-7; D might be TRBD1 (6 bases). V was clipped by 5 bases and J by 2 bases, with 16 bases between them. CDR1 and CDR2 (germline): SGHAT, FQNNGV. The CDR3 consists of 15 residues. The chain's CDR3 is CASSLPDRSPYEQYF. DNA for the CDR3: TGTGCCAGCAGCCTGCCGGACAGAAGCCCCTACGAGCAGTACTTC.